This TCR beta chain was identified in a study of cytomegalovirus exposure and HLA in healthy donors. Regarding the study as a whole: Most observed TCR sequences were rare, whereas some public TCRs were detected in many donors. The authors enumerated under 200 TCR beta chains as linked to cytomegalovirus. In a later analysis, productive TCRs from donors in an Asian-associated ancestry cluster reportedly carried fewer N-insertions than the cohort mean.

Trimming stripped 3 bases from V and 3 bases from J, with 10 bases between. The CDR3 spans 15 residues. Per the germline V gene, CDR1 is SGHKS and CDR2 is YYEKEE (reference sequence). 60 Vbeta and 13 Jbeta primers were used in PCR. Using immunoSEQ multiplex PCR, the repertoire was profiled, and TCRdb retains in-frame clones only, with some absent. The data hold over 65,000 clones, with around 75% observed a single time. Points on this clone: Its matching antigen is unknown.

Input material: PBMCs. The chain links TRBV5-5 to TRBJ1-6, with a tentative D call TRBD1 (6 bases). The origin of this receptor is a woman aged 35 to 49 in good health and CMV-seropositive. The CDR3 is CASSSGQLYNSPLHF. CDR3 in DNA: TGTGCCAGCAGCTCAGGACAGCTCTATAATTCACCCCTCCACTTT.